The next 17 T cell receptor beta chains were all read from a single sample in a study of molecular identifiers for immune sequencing clone quantification. TCRdb passed the PCR reads through MiXCR, listing each CDR3 protein once. The repertoire has 550,000 to 750,000 distinct CDR3 sequences, just under 20% of them found once; the top ten carry roughly 0.9%. The sample was naive CD8+ T cells from blood, with Jurkat cell RNA spiked in. Subset in this sample: FACS-sorted CD8+CD4-CCR7+CD45RA+ naive T cells. The receptors were sampled from a human donor in good health. Some libraries in this study had Jurkat cell RNA spiked in.

Remarks on this clonotype: This may come from a read error, since a much larger clone is one base off. This chain joins TRBV19 and TRBJ1-5, with D hard to call. Germline assignment: CDR1 LNHDA and CDR2 SQIVND (reference sequence). This CDR3 spans 14 amino acids. This CDR3 reads CASGIKGPWQPQHF. DNA for the CDR3: TGTGCCAGTGGTATCAAAGGGCCGTGGCAGCCCCAGCATTTT.

In its sample, this clonotype was seen many times. The chain is built from TRBV12-5 and TRBJ2-3; maybe TRBD2 (5 bases). The germline V and J ends were trimmed by 5 bases and 1 base, with 10 bases remaining between them. From germline, CDR1 is LGHNT and CDR2 FRNRAP. The length of the CDR3 is 14 residues. The DNA of the CDR3 is TGTGCTAGTGGTCCGGGATATGGCACAGATACGCAGTATTTT. It yields the protein CASGPGYGTDTQYF.

For this clonotype: One end of the junction varies from germline; a read error may be responsible. The chain links TRBV7-9 to TRBJ2-7; 13 bases match TRBD2. The germline CDR1 and CDR2 sequences are SEHNR and FQNEAQ (reference sequence). The CDR3 loop spans 14 amino acids. The CDR3 region is CASSGLAGEYGQYF. CDR3 nucleotides: TGTGCCAGCAGCGGACTAGCGGGAGAGTACGGGCAGTACTTC.

V usage is TRBV5-1 and J usage is TRBJ2-7; D is unclear. V dropped 2 bases and J dropped 5 bases, with 11 bases sitting between them. Germline-derived CDR1 and CDR2 are SGHRS and YFSETQ. This CDR3 spans 13 amino acids. The CDR3 DNA reads TGCGCCAGCAGCTTTCGGGCGACCCACGAGCAGTACTTC. Its translation: CASSFRATHEQYF.

At least ten counts were recorded for this clonotype. The chain employs TRBV29-1 and TRBJ2-5; D is unresolved. This CDR3 is built from 14 residues. CDR1 and CDR2 (germline): SQVTM, ANQGSEA. Trimming stripped 3 bases from V and 5 bases from J, with 16 bases between. CDR3 residues: CSVDMANYLETQYF. The CDR3 DNA sequence: TGCAGCGTTGATATGGCAAACTATCTGGAGACCCAGTACTTC.

This clonotype came up a few times. The chain employs TRBV20-1 and TRBJ2-1, with 13 bases aligning to TRBD2. Trimming at V came to 6 bases and at J to 4 bases, leaving 6 bases not matched to a gene. Germline CDR1 and CDR2: DFQATT and SNEGSKA (reference sequence). The CDR3 runs to 15 residues. The CDR3 DNA reads TGCAGTGCCCGAGGACTAGCGGGAGCATACAATGAGCAGTTCTTC. Amino acids: CSARGLAGAYNEQFF.

Ten or more counts support this clonotype. This rearrangement joins TRBV12-3 or TRBV12-4 to TRBJ2-5; no definite D call. The CDR3 loop spans 15 amino acids. V lost 1 base and J lost 2, with 11 bases in between. In DNA, the CDR3 is TGTGCCAGCAGTTTAGGTTCACCTGTACAAGAGACCCAGTACTTC. It codes for CASSLGSPVQETQYF.

The J gene is TRBJ2-7, the V gene TRBV11-2; possibly TRBD1 for D (5 bases). Germline V gene sequence: CDR1 SGHAT, CDR2 FQNNGV. This CDR3 is built from 13 residues. Trimming took off 5 bases at V and 3 bases at J, with 11 bases between the two ends. The CDR3: CASSINQGYEQYF. DNA of the CDR3: TGTGCCAGCAGCATCAATCAGGGCTACGAGCAGTACTTC.

This clonotype came up many times. V gene TRBV2 combines with J gene TRBJ2-3, with a possible D match to TRBD2 (5 bases). Trimming stripped 6 bases from V and 5 bases from J, with 21 bases between. The CDR3 totals 16 residues. Per germline, CDR1 SNHLY and CDR2 FYNNEI. This chain's CDR3 is CASSPRGRAAEDTQYF. Written as DNA, the CDR3 is TGTGCCAGCAGCCCTCGTGGGCGGGCGGCCGAAGATACGCAGTATTTT. The entire variable domain, with the rest obtained from reference TRBV2 and TRBJ2-3, is as follows: EPEVTQTPSHQVTQMGQEVILRCVPISNHLYFYWYRQILGQKVEFLVSFYNNEISEKSEIFDDQFSVERPDGSNFTLKIRSTKLEDSAMYFCASSPRGRAAEDTQYFGPGTRLTVL.

This clonotype turned up a few times. The chain couples TRBV20-1 to TRBJ2-7; 9 bases fit TRBD1. Trimming at V came to 0 bases and at J to 5 bases, leaving 11 bases not matched to a gene. The CDR3 totals 16 residues. From germline, CDR1 is DFQATT and CDR2 SNEGSKA (reference sequence). The CDR3 here is CSARDLRTGEKHEQYF. CDR3 DNA: TGCAGTGCTAGAGATCTACGGACAGGGGAAAAACACGAGCAGTACTTC.

This clonotype was recorded at least ten times. V and J are TRBV4-3 and TRBJ2-1; D perhaps matches TRBD1 (5 bases). CDR3 size: 13 residues. Germline V gene sequence: CDR1 LGHNA, CDR2 YSLEER. V lost 0 bases, J lost 6 bases, and 6 bases lay in between. CDR3 in DNA: TGCGCCAGCAGCCAAGACAGGGTCAATGAGCAGTTCTTC. Its protein product is CASSQDRVNEQFF.

This clonotype was seen at least ten times. This chain's CDR3 is CSARGLAGVTDTQYF. The CDR3 DNA reads TGCAGTGCTAGAGGACTAGCGGGAGTCACAGATACGCAGTATTTT. This chain uses TRBV20-1 with TRBJ2-3, with 12 nucleotides matching TRBD2. Per the germline V gene, CDR1 is DFQATT and CDR2 is SNEGSKA (reference sequence). This CDR3 spans 15 amino acids. The ends lost 1 base at V and 2 bases at J; junction bases unmatched: 1.

CDR3 coding DNA: TGTGCCAGCAGTCGGGACCCCATCCCACTCCCCTACGAGCAGTACTTC. It encodes CASSRDPIPLPYEQYF. The V and J genes are TRBV7-6 and TRBJ2-7; the D gene could be TRBD1 or TRBD2 (5 bases each). Germline V CDR1 and CDR2: SGHVS, FNYEAQ. Deletions cut 6 bases from V and 2 bases from J, with 20 bases between. This CDR3 is 16 amino acids long.

This clonotype showed up many times. The J gene is TRBJ1-6, the V gene TRBV4-1, with D unresolved. The CDR3 extends over 15 amino acids. Trimming took 1 base from V and 0 from J, leaving 4 bases between them. Germline CDR1 MGHRA, CDR2 YSYEKL. As DNA, the CDR3 is TGCGCCAGCAGCCAAGTCAGCTCCTATAATTCACCCCTCCACTTT. Its translation: CASSQVSSYNSPLHF.

The rearrangement uses TRBV9 and TRBJ2-7; D is possibly TRBD1 (8 bases). Trimming removed 3 bases from V and 5 bases from J, with 18 bases in between. Germline values: CDR1 SGDLS, CDR2 YYNGEE. This CDR3 comprises 15 residues. CDR3 DNA sequence: TGTGCCAGCAGCGCGGGGGGCAGGGGGCTGGACGAGCAGTACTTC. Translation gives CASSAGGRGLDEQYF.

The J gene is TRBJ2-5, the V gene TRBV12-3 or TRBV12-4; possibly TRBD2 for D (6 bases). The CDR3 sequence is 16 residues long. Trimming took off 2 bases at V and 1 base at J, with 14 bases between the two ends. DNA for the CDR3: TGTGCCAGCAGTTTATTCTATCGGGGGAGCCAAGAGACCCAGTACTTC. Amino acids: CASSLFYRGSQETQYF.

This clonotype appeared many times. The chain has TRBV20-1 and TRBJ2-7, with a tentative D call TRBD2 (6 bases). CDR1 and CDR2 from the germline V gene are DFQATT and SNEGSKA (reference sequence). The CDR3 is 15 residues long. The ends were cut back, 0 bases at V and 2 bases at J, with 14 bases in the middle. The CDR3 DNA is TGCAGTGCTAGAGACCCTGGGCGGGGCCCCTACGAGCAGTACTTC. Protein product: CSARDPGRGPYEQYF.